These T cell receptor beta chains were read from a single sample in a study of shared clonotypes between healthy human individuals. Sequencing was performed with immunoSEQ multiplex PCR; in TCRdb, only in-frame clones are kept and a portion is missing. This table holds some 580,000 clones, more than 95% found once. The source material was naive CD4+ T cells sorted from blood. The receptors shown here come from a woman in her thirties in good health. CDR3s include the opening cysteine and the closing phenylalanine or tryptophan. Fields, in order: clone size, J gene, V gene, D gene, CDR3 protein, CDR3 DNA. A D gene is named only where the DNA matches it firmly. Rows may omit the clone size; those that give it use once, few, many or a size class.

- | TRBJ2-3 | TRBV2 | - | CASIAEITDTQYF | TGTGCCAGCATAGCCGAAATCACAGATACGCAGTATTTT
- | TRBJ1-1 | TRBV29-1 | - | CSVEGQTNTEAFF | TGCAGCGTTGAAGGTCAGACGAACACTGAAGCTTTCTTT
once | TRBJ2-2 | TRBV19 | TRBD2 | CASNQLGLAGGTGELFF | TGTGCCAGTAACCAACTGGGGCTAGCGGGAGGTACCGGGGAGCTGTTTTTT
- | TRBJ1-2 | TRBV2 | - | CASKGANYGYTF | TGTGCCTCCAAGGGAGCTAACTATGGCTACACCTTC
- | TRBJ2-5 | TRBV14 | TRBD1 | CASSQETGVEETQYF | TGTGCCAGCAGCCAAGAGACAGGGGTCGAAGAGACCCAGTACTTC
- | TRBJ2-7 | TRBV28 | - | CASSLTGSSHEQYF | TGTGCCAGCAGTTTAACCGGGAGTTCCCACGAGCAGTACTTC
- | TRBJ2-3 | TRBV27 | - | CASSRQTRDTQYF | TGTGCCAGCAGTCGGCAAACAAGGGATACGCAGTATTTT
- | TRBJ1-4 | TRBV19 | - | CASSTYSATNEKLFF | TGTGCCAGTAGTACCTACAGTGCAACTAATGAAAAACTGTTTTTT
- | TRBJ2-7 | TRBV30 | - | CAWSVSGLSGEQYF | TGTGCCTGGAGTGTAAGTGGCCTTTCGGGTGAGCAGTACTTC
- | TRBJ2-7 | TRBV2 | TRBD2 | CASSELAGGSLNEQYF | TGTGCCAGCAGTGAATTAGCGGGAGGTTCTCTCAACGAGCAGTACTTC
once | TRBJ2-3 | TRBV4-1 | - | CASSQPTRGRSTDTQYF | TGCGCCAGCAGCCAACCAACTAGAGGTAGGAGCACAGATACGCAGTATTTT
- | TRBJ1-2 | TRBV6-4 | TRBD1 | CASRDRGYGYTF | TGTGCCAGCAGAGACAGGGGCTATGGCTACACCTTC
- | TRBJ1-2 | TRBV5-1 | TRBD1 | CASSPAGTGGRYGYTF | TGCGCCAGCAGCCCAGCAGGGACAGGGGGTCGGTATGGCTACACCTTC
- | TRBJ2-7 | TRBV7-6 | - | CASSLTEHYEQYF | TGTGCCAGCAGCTTAACAGAGCACTACGAGCAGTACTTC
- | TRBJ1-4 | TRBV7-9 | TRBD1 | CASSLRGQGNEKLFF | TGTGCCAGCAGCCTACGGGGACAGGGAAATGAAAAACTGTTTTTT
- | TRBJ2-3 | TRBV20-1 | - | CSAASADTQYF | TGCAGTGCTGCTAGTGCAGATACGCAGTATTTT
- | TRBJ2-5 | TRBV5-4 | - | CASSLDRQTQYF | TGTGCCAGCAGCTTGGATCGGCAGACCCAGTACTTC
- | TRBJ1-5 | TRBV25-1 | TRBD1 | CATALWGDRGFQPQHF | TGTGCCACCGCCTTATGGGGGGACAGGGGGTTTCAGCCCCAGCATTTT
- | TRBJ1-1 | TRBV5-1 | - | CASSLVGTNTEAFF | TGCGCCAGCAGCTTGGTGGGCACGAACACTGAAGCTTTCTTT
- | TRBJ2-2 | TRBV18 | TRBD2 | CASSTNSGSGGTGELFF | TGTGCCAGCTCAACTAATAGCGGGAGCGGAGGAACCGGGGAGCTGTTTTTT
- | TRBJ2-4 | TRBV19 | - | CASSQGLGDQYF | TGTGCCAGTAGCCAGGGGCTTGGGGACCAGTACTTC
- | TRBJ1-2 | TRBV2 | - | CASSEREGSNGYTF | TGTGCCAGCAGTGAACGGGAGGGCAGTAATGGCTACACCTTC
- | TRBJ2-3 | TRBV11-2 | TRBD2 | CASSLDWGLAGGYAQYF | TGTGCCAGCAGCTTAGATTGGGGACTAGCGGGAGGGTATGCGCAGTATTTT
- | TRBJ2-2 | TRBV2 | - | CASRTGFANTGELFF | TGTGCCAGCAGAACGGGGTTCGCGAACACCGGGGAGCTGTTTTTT
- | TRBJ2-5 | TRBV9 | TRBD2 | CASSVAGGLQETQYF | TGTGCCAGCAGCGTTGCGGGAGGGCTTCAAGAGACCCAGTACTTC
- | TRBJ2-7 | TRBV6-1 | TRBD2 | CASSVPGLAGAEQYF | TGTGCCAGCAGTGTCCCGGGACTAGCGGGAGCTGAGCAGTACTTC
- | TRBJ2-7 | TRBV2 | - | CASRAGLSSYEQYF | TGTGCCAGCAGGGCGGGACTGAGCTCCTACGAGCAGTACTTC
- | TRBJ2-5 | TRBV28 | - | CASSPTMQETQYF | TGTGCCAGCAGTCCTACTATGCAAGAGACCCAGTACTTC
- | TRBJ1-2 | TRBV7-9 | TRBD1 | CASRGTGVGYTF | TGTGCCAGCAGGGGGACAGGGGTTGGCTACACCTTC
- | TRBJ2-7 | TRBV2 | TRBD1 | CASRGQGAGEQYF | TGTGCCAGCAGGGGACAGGGGGCAGGCGAGCAGTACTTC
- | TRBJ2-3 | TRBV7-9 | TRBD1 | CASSLVPGQGETDTQYF | TGTGCCAGCAGCTTAGTTCCGGGACAGGGGGAAACAGATACGCAGTATTTT
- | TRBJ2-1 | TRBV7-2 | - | CASRLGGYNEQFF | TGTGCCAGTAGACTGGGTGGTTACAATGAGCAGTTCTTC
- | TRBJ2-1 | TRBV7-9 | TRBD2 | CASSQRAGDYNEQFF | TGTGCCAGCAGCCAGCGAGCGGGAGACTACAATGAGCAGTTCTTC
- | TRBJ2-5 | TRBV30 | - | CAWSRLRGTQYF | TGTGCCTGGAGTCGACTAAGGGGGACCCAGTACTTC
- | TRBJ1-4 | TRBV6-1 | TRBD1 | CASSELDRAGSKLFF | TGTGCCAGCAGTGAATTAGACAGGGCGGGGTCGAAACTGTTTTTT
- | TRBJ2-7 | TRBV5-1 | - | CASSSTNSYEQYF | TGCGCCAGCAGCTCCACTAACTCCTACGAGCAGTACTTC
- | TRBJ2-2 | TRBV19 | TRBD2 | CASSRLAGGPSELFF | TGTGCCAGTAGTCGACTAGCGGGAGGGCCTTCGGAGCTGTTTTTT
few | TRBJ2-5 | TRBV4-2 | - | CASRRGETQYF | TGTGCCAGCCGTCGGGGCGAGACCCAGTACTTC
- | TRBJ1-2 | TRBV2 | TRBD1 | CARRFPGQGPQHGYTF | TGTGCCAGACGATTCCCGGGACAGGGTCCCCAGCATGGCTACACCTTC
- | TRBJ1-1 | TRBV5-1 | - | CASSFDGTQNTEAFF | TGCGCCAGCAGCTTTGACGGGACACAAAACACTGAAGCTTTCTTT
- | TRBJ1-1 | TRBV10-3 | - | CAISEGSHTEAFF | TGTGCCATCAGTGAAGGGAGTCACACTGAAGCTTTCTTT
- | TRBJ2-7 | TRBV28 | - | CASSFGGTGHYEQYF | TGTGCCAGCAGTTTTGGGGGGACTGGACACTACGAGCAGTACTTC
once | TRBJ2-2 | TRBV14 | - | CASRPNTGELFF | TGTGCCAGCAGGCCGAACACCGGGGAGCTGTTTTTT